This T cell receptor beta chain was recovered during a study of response to subunit inactivated influenza vaccine. Study outcomes and limitations: It was suggested by the authors that few new T cells are recruited by each seasonal influenza vaccination.

The CDR3 has 15 amino acids. Germline V CDR1 and CDR2: SGHRS, YFSETQ. Germline trimming cut 4 bases from V and 4 bases from J; bases unmatched to any gene: 5. TCRdb independently ran MiXCR on the RT-PCR reads; one entry per CDR3 protein. The data show hundreds of thousands of distinct CDR3 sequences, roughly 23% seen once. This clonotype was seen a few times. Its antigen is as yet unknown. The gene calls are TRBV5-1 and TRBJ2-1; 10 bases fit TRBD2. The receptor was derived from a man aged 45 to 65 who received an inactivated influenza vaccine. The specimen comprised CD4+ T cells sorted from PBMCs, sampled around 5 days after vaccination. The CDR3 DNA is TGCGCCAGCAGCACTGCTAGCGGGAGTTACAATGAGCAGTTCTTC. Amino acid sequence: CASSTASGSYNEQFF.